Listed here is a single T cell receptor (beta chain). Its target is unknown. This sample is drawn from a study of graft-versus-host responses after intestinal transplantation. Study overall: Anti-thymocyte globulin induction was given to all recipients, followed by tacrolimus and steroids for three to four years. Findings and caveats of the study: Graft-donor T cell macrochimerism in patients accompanied high graft-versus-host to host-versus-graft clonal ratios in allografts. There were GvH clones found in recipient marrow, and some of them appeared first in ileum or blood.

Assay: immunoSEQ multiplex PCR; the TCRdb copy retains only in-frame clones and omits some. The data contain some 9,900 clones, 80% to 95% of them singletons. The source was PBMCs, collected about 45 days after intestinal transplantation. The receptor was isolated from a human patient who received an intestinal transplant, so some T cells may come from the graft donor.

The CDR3 region has the DNA TGTGCCAGCAGCCCCAGCGGACAGGGGGCACGTCAGACCCTCCACTTT. Its protein product is CASSPSGQGARQTLHF. The chain carries TRBV5-4 and TRBJ1-6, with 11 nucleotides matching TRBD1. The CDR3 runs to 16 residues. CDR1 SGHNT and CDR2 YYREEE come from the germline V gene (reference sequence). The trim removed 4 bases at V and 14 bases at J, leaving 14 bases unmatched.